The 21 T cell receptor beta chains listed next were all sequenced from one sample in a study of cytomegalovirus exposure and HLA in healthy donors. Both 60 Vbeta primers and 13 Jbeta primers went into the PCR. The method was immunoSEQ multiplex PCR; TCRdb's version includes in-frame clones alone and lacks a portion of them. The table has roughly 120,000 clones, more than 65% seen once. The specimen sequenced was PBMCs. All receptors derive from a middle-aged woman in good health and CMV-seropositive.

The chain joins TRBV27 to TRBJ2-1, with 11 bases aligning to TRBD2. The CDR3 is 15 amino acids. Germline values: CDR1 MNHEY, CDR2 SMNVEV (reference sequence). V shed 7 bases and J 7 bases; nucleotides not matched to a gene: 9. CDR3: CASTQMTSGINEQFF. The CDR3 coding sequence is TGTGCCAGCACCCAAATGACTAGCGGGATAAATGAGCAGTTCTTC.

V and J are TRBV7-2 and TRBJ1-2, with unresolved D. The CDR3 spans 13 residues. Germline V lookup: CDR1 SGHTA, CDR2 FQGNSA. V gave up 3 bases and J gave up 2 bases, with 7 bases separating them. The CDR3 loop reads CASSLGGNYGYTF. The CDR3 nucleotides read TGTGCCAGCAGCTTGGGCGGGAACTATGGCTACACCTTC.

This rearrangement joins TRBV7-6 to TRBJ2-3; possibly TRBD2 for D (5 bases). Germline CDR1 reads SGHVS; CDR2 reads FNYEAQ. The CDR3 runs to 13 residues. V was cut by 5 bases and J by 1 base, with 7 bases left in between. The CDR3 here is CASSPGGTDTQYF. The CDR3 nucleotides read TGTGCCAGCAGCCCCGGGGGCACAGATACGCAGTATTTT.

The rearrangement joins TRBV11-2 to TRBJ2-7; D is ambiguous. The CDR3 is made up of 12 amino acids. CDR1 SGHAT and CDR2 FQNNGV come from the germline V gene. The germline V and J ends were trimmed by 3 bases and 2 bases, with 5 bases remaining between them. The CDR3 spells CASSFTAYEQYF. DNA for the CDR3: TGTGCCAGCAGCTTCACAGCCTACGAGCAGTACTTC.

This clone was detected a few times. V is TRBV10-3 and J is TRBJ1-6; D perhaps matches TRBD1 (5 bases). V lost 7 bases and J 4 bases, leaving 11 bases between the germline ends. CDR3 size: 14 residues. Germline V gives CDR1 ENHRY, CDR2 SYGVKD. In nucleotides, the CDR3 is TGTGCCATCAATGGCGACAGTTATAATTCACCCCTCCACTTT. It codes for CAINGDSYNSPLHF.

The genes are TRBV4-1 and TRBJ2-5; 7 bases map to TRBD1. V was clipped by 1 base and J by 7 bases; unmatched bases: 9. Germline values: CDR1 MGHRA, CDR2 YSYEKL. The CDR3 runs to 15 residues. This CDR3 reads CASSQVTTGLGTQYF. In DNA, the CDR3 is TGCGCCAGCAGCCAAGTTACGACAGGGCTGGGGACCCAGTACTTC.

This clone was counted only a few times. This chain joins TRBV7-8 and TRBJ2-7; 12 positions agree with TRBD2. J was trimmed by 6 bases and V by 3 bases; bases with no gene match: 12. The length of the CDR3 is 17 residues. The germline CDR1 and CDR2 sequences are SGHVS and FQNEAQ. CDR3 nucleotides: TGTGCCAGCAGCTTGACTAGCGGGAGAGGAAGCTTAGGCGAGCAGTACTTC. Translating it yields CASSLTSGRGSLGEQYF. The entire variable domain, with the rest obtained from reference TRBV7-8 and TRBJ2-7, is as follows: GAGVSQSPRYKVAKRGQDVALRCDPISGHVSLFWYQQALGQGPEFLTYFQNEAQLDKSGLPSDRFFAERPEGSVSTLKIQRTQQEDSAVYLCASSLTSGRGSLGEQYFGPGTRLTVT.

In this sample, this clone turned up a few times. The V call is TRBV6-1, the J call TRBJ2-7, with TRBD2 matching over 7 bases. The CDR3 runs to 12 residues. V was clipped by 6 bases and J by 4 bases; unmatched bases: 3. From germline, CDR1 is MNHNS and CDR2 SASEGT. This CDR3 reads CASRASGYEQYF. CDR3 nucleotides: TGTGCCAGCAGGGCTAGCGGATACGAGCAGTACTTC.

The CDR3 DNA follows: TGTGCCAGCAGTTCTAATCCGGGGCCTAGCGGGAGGGCTAGTCATCTTAATGAGCAGTTCTTC. Its protein is CASSSNPGPSGRASHLNEQFF. The chain carries TRBV28 and TRBJ2-1; 12 bases are a match to TRBD2. After removal of 4 bases from V and 7 bases from J, the junction contained 23 bases not matched to a gene. This CDR3 region has 21 residues. From germline, CDR1 is MDHEN and CDR2 SYDVKM. Full variable domain (outside the CDR3, taken from reference TRBV28 and TRBJ2-1): DVKVTQSSRYLVKRTGEKVFLECVQDMDHENMFWYRQDPGLGLRLIYFSYDVKMKEKGDIPEGYSVSREKKERFSLILESASTNQTSMYLCASSSNPGPSGRASHLNEQFFGPGTRLTVL.

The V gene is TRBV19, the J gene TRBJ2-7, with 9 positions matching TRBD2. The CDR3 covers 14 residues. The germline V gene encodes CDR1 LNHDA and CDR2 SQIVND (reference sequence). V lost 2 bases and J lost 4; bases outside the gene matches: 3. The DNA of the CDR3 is TGTGCCAGTAGTATAAGCAGCGGGAGGTACGAGCAGTACTTC. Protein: CASSISSGRYEQYF.

CDR3 loop: CASSMGPNQPQHF. CDR3 DNA sequence: TGTGCCAGTAGTATGGGCCCTAATCAGCCCCAGCATTTT. The genes are TRBV19 and TRBJ1-5; no firm D call. V lost 3 bases, J lost 4 bases, and 7 bases lay in between. The germline gives CDR1 LNHDA, CDR2 SQIVND (reference sequence). The CDR3 length is 13 residues. The full variable domain, in which reference TRBV19 and TRBJ1-5 provide the parts outside the CDR3, is DGGITQSPKYLFRKEGQNVTLSCEQNLNHDAMYWYRQDPGQGLRLIYYSQIVNDFQKGDIAEGYSVSREKKESFPLTVTSAQKNPTAFYLCASSMGPNQPQHFGDGTRLSIL.

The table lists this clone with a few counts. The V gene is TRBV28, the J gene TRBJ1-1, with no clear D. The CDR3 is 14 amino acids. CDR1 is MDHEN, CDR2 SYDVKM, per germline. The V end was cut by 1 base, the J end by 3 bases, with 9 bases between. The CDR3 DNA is TGTGCCAGCAGTTTATCTGGCGGTTACACTGAAGCTTTCTTT. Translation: CASSLSGGYTEAFF.

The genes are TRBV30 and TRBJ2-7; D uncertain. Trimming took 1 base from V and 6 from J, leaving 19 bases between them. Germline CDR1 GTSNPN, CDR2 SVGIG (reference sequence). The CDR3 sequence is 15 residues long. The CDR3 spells CAWSGPAYPRLEQYF. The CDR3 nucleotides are TGTGCCTGGAGTGGCCCGGCCTACCCGCGGCTCGAGCAGTACTTC.

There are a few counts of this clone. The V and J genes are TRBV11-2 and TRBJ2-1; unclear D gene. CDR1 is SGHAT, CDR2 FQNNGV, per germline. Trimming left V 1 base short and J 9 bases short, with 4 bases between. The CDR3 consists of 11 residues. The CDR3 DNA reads TGTGCCAGCAGCTTAGCTACTGAGCAGTTCTTC. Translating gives CASSLATEQFF.

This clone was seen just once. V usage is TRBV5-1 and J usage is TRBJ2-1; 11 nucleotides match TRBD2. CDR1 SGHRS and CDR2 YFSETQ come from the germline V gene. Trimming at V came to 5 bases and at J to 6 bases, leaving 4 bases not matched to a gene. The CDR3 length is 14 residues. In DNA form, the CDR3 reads TGCGCCAGCAGGACTAGCGGGATCCCCAATGAGCAGTTCTTC. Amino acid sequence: CASRTSGIPNEQFF.

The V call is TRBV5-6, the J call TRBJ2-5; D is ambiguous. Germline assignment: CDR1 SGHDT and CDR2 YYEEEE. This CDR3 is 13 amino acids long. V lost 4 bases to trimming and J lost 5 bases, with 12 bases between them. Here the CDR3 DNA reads TGTGCCAGCAGCCTAACAGTTGTGGAGACCCAGTACTTC. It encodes CASSLTVVETQYF.

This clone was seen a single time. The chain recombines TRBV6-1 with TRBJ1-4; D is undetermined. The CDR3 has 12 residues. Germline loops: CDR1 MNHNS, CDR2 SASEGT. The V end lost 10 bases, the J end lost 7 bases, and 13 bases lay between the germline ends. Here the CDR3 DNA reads TGTGCCACCAGCTTGTACACTGAAAAACTGTTTTTT. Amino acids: CATSLYTEKLFF.

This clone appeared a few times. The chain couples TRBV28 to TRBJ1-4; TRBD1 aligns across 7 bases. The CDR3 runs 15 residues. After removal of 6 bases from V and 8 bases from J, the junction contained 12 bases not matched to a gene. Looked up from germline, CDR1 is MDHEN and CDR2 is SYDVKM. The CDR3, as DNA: TGTGCCAGCAGCCCTAGACAGGGAGGTAGCGAAAAACTGTTTTTT. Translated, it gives CASSPRQGGSEKLFF.

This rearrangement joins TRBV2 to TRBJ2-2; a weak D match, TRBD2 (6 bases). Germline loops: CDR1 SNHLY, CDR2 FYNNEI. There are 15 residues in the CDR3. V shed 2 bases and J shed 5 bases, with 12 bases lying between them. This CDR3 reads CASSENGGQTGELFF. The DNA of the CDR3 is TGTGCCAGCAGTGAAAACGGAGGGCAGACCGGGGAGCTGTTTTTT.

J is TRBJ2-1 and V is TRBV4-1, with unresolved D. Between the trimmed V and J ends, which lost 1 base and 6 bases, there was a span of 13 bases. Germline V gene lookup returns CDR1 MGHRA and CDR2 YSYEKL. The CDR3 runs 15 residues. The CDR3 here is CASSQGLAVPNEQFF. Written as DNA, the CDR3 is TGCGCCAGCAGCCAAGGGCTGGCGGTTCCCAATGAGCAGTTCTTC.

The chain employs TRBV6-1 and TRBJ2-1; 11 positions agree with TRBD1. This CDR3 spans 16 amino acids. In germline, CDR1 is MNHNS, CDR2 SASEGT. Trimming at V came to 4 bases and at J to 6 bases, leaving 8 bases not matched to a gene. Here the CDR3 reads CASSASGTGGLNEQFF. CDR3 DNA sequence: TGTGCCAGCAGTGCCTCCGGGACAGGGGGGCTCAATGAGCAGTTCTTC.